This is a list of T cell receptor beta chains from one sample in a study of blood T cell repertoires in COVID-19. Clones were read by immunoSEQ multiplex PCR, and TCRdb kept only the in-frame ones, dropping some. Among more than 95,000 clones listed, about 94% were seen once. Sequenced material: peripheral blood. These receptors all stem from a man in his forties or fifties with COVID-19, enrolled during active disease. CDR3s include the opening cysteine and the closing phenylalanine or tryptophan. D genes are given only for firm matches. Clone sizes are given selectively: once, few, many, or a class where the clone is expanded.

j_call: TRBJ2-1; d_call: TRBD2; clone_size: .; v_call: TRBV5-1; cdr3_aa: CASSLAGTRNEQFF; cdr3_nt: TGCGCCAGCAGCTTGGCCGGGACTAGAAATGAGCAGTTCTTC
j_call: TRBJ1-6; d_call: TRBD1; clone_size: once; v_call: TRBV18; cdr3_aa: CASSDGQGVNSPLHF; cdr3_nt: TGTGCCAGCTCAGACGGACAGGGGGTTAATTCACCCCTCCACTTT
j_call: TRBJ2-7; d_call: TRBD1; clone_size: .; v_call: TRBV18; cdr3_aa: CASSPPGTGGGEQYF; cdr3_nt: TGTGCCAGCTCACCGCCCGGGACAGGGGGCGGCGAGCAGTACTTC
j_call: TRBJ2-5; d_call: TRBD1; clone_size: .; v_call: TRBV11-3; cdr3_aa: CASSPGTGQETQYF; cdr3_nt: TGTGCCAGCAGCCCCGGGACAGGACAAGAGACCCAGTACTTC
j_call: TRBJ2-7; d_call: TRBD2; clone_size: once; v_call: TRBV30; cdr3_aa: CARAGGEFDEQYF; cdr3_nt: TGTGCTCGAGCTGGGGGGGAGTTCGACGAGCAGTACTTC
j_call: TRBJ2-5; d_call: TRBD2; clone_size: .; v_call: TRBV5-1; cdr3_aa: CASSSSGRVQETQYF; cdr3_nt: TGCGCCAGCAGCTCTAGCGGGAGGGTCCAAGAGACCCAGTACTTC
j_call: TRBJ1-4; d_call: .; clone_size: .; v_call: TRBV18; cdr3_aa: CASSRGYNEKLFF; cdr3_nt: TGTGCCAGCTCCAGGGGCTATAATGAAAAACTGTTTTTT
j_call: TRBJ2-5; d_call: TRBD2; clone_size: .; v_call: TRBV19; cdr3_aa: CASSSYSGPPQETQYF; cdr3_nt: TGTGCCAGTAGTTCGTATAGCGGGCCACCCCAAGAGACCCAGTACTTC
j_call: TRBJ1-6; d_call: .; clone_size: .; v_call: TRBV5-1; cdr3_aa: CASSLDREPYNSPLHF; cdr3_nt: TGCGCCAGCAGCTTGGACAGGGAACCATATAATTCACCCCTCCACTTT
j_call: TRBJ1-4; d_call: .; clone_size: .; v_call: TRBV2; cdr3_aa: CASRGREKLFF; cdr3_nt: TGTGCCAGCAGAGGGAGGGAAAAACTGTTTTTT
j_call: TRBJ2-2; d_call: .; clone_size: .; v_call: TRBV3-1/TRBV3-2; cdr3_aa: CASSHRPLATGELFF; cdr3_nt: TGTGCCAGCAGCCACCGTCCCTTGGCCACCGGGGAGCTGTTTTTT
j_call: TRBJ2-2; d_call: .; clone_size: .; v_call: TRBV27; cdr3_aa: CASSLYQGSNTGELFF; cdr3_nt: TGTGCCAGCAGTTTATACCAGGGGTCGAACACCGGGGAGCTGTTTTTT
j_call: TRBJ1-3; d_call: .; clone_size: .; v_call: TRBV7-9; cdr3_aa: CASGGFSSGNTIYF; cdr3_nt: TGTGCCAGCGGAGGTTTTTCCTCTGGAAACACCATATATTTT
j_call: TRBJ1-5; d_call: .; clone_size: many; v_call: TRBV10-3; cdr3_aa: CAISDSGGGQPQHF; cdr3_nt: TGTGCCATCAGTGATTCGGGAGGGGGTCAGCCCCAGCATTTT
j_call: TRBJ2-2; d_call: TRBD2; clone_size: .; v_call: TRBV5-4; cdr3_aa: CASSLGLAGEGTGELFF; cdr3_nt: TGTGCCAGCAGCCTGGGACTAGCGGGAGAGGGCACCGGGGAGCTGTTTTTT
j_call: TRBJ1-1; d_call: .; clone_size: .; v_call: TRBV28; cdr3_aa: CASSFEEASRVNTEAFF; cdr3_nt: TGTGCCAGCAGTTTCGAAGAGGCTTCCCGCGTGAACACTGAAGCTTTCTTT
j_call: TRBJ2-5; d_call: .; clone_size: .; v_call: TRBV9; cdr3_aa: CASSALGTQETQYF; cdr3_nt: TGTGCCAGCAGCGCCCTCGGGACACAAGAGACCCAGTACTTC
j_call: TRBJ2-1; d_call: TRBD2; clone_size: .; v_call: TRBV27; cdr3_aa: CASSSASGSYNEQFF; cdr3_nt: TGTGCCAGCAGTTCGGCTAGCGGGTCCTACAATGAGCAGTTCTTC
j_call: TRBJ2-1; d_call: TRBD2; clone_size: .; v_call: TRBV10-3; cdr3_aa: CAIRELAGVTNEQFF; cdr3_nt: TGTGCCATCAGAGAACTAGCGGGAGTGACGAATGAGCAGTTCTTC
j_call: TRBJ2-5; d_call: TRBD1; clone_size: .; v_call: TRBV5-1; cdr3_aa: CASSSKDRDAETQYF; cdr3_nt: TGCGCCAGCAGCTCCAAAGACAGGGACGCAGAGACCCAGTACTTC
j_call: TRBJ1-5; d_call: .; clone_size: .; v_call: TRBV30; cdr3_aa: CAWSEGGNQPQHF; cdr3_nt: TGTGCCTGGAGTGAGGGGGGCAATCAGCCCCAGCATTTT
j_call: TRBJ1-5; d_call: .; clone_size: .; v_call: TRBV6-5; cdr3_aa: CASDPQGRQPQHF; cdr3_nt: TGTGCCAGCGACCCACAGGGACGGCAGCCCCAGCATTTT
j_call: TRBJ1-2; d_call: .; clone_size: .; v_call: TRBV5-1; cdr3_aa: CASSLVERGGYTF; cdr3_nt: TGCGCCAGCAGCTTGGTCGAAAGGGGAGGCTACACCTTC
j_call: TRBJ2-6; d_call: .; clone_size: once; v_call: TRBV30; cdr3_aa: CAWSTDGRGNSGANVLTF; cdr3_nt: TGTGCCTGGAGCACCGACGGCAGGGGCAACTCTGGGGCCAACGTCCTGACTTTC
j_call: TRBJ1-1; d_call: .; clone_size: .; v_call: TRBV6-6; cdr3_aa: CASSYQNTEAFF; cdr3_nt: TGTGCCAGCAGTTACCAGAACACTGAAGCTTTCTTT
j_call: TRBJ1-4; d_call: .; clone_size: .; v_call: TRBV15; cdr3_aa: CATSRPVNEKLFF; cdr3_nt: TGTGCCACCAGCAGACCAGTCAATGAAAAACTGTTTTTT
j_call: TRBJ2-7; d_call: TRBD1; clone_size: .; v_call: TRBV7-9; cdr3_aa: CASSLADTGVYEQYF; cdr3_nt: TGTGCCAGCAGCTTAGCGGACACAGGGGTTTACGAGCAGTACTTC
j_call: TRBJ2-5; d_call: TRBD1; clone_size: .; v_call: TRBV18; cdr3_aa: CASSPPGTEQETQYF; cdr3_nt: TGTGCCAGCTCACCACCCGGGACAGAGCAAGAGACCCAGTACTTC
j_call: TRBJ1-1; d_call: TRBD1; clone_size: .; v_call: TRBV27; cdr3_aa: CASSSYRGRSTEAFF; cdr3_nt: TGTGCCAGCAGTTCCTACAGGGGGAGGAGCACTGAAGCTTTCTTT
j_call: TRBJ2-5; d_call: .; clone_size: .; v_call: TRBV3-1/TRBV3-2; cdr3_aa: CASSQGGLYQETQYF; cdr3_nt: TGTGCCAGCAGCCAAGGCGGTTTGTACCAAGAGACCCAGTACTTC
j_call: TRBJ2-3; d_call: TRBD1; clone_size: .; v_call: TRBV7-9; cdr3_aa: CASSPQGARADTQYF; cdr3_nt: TGTGCCAGCAGTCCGCAGGGGGCTCGGGCAGATACGCAGTATTTT
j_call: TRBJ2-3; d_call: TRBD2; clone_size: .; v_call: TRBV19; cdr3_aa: CASSPGTSGIADTQYF; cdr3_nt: TGTGCCAGTAGTCCCGGGACTAGCGGGATTGCAGATACGCAGTATTTT
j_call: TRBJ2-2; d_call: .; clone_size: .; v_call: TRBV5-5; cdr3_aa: CASNAGAVDTGELFF; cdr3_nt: TGTGCCAGCAACGCGGGGGCGGTAGACACCGGGGAGCTGTTTTTT
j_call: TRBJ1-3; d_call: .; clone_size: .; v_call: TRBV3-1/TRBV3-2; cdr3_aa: CASSQASGDTIYF; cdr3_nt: TGTGCCAGCAGCCAGGCTTCAGGGGACACCATATATTTT
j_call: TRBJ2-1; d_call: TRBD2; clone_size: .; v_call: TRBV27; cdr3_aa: CASSSSGSGNNEQFF; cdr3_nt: TGTGCCAGCAGTTCTAGCGGGAGTGGTAACAATGAGCAGTTCTTC
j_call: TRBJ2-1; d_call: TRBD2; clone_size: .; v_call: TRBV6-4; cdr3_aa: CASIPRLAGSEQFF; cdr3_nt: TGTGCCAGCATTCCGAGACTAGCGGGGTCTGAGCAGTTCTTC
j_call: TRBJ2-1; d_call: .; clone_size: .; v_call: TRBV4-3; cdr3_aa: CASSPGGAGLYNEQFF; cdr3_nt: TGCGCCAGCAGCCCGGGCGGGGCGGGTCTTTACAATGAGCAGTTCTTC
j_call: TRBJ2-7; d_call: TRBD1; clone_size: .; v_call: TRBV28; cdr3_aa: CASSLARTGEYF; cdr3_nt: TGTGCCAGCAGTTTGGCTCGGACAGGCGAGTACTTC
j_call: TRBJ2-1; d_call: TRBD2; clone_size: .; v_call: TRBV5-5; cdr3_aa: CASTPTGLAVYNEQFF; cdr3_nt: TGTGCCAGCACCCCGACGGGACTAGCGGTCTACAATGAGCAGTTCTTC
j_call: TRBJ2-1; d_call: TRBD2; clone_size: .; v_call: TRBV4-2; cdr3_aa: CASSQISVAGGLNEQFF; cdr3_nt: TGTGCCAGCAGCCAAATCTCGGTAGCGGGAGGCCTCAATGAGCAGTTCTTC
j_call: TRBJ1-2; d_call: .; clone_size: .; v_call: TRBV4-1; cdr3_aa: CASSQGDTGYTF; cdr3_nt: TGCGCCAGCAGCCAAGGGGACACTGGCTACACCTTC
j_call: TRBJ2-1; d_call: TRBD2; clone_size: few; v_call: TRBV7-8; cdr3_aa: CASSLTLAGLNEQFF; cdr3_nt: TGTGCCAGCAGCTTAACACTAGCGGGTTTGAATGAGCAGTTCTTC
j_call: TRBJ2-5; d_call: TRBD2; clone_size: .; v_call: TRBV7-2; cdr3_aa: CASSLGGTSGSAGETQYF; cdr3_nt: TGTGCCAGCAGCTTAGGCGGGACTAGCGGGAGTGCGGGAGAGACCCAGTACTTC
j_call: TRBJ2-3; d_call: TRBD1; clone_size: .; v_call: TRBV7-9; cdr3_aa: CASSPKDRGSFSSTDTQYF; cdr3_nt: TGTGCCAGCAGCCCCAAGGACAGGGGGTCTTTTTCTAGCACAGATACGCAGTATTTT